This is a list of T cell receptor beta chains from one sample in a study of blood T cell repertoires in COVID-19. Clones were sequenced by immunoSEQ multiplex PCR, and TCRdb holds only the in-frame ones, with some missing. This table has about 170,000 clones, 65% to 80% appearing once. The sequencing sample was made of peripheral blood. Source of these receptors: a man in his 60s with acute or convalescent COVID-19. Both conserved end residues are part of each CDR3.

CASSGGQTQHF	TRBV25-1	TRBJ1-5
CATSDPGTPSETQYF	TRBV24-1	TRBJ2-5
CASSLEAGEKLFF	TRBV5-1	TRBJ1-4
CATTGGQGGTEAFF	TRBV10-3	TRBJ1-1
CASSTLTDTQYF	TRBV9	TRBJ2-3
CASSLWHKETQYF	TRBV7-2	TRBJ2-5
CASSQVKGGVYPLHF	TRBV4-1	TRBJ1-6
CASSLGTPLDAGGKETQYF	TRBV5-4	TRBJ2-5
CSVVVTDTEAFF	TRBV29-1	TRBJ1-1
CAARAGGANTEAFF	TRBV5-1	TRBJ1-1
CAWSLIDRGGTEAFF	TRBV30	TRBJ1-1
CASSQLRDIKYF	TRBV3-1/TRBV3-2	TRBJ2-5
CASSLQRSNTEAFF	TRBV11-1	TRBJ1-1
CASSQSKGASYNSPLHF	TRBV23-1	TRBJ1-6
CASRIIQERSGELFF	TRBV7-9	TRBJ2-2
CASSFRTSDTGELFF	TRBV11-2	TRBJ2-2
CASSAGQGANEQYF	TRBV9	TRBJ2-7
CASSLYRGGETQYF	TRBV5-4	TRBJ2-5
CASSLDRWNTEAFF	TRBV7-2	TRBJ1-1
CASSQDVGGASTDTQYF	TRBV3-1/TRBV3-2	TRBJ2-3
CASSPRGQGMNTEAFF	TRBV18	TRBJ1-1
CASSLGVVSGGGEQFF	TRBV11-3	TRBJ2-1
CASSLGQLNSPLHF	TRBV3-1/TRBV3-2	TRBJ1-6
CASSLNPLLAEGSTDTQYF	TRBV18	TRBJ2-3
CASSRPTGVGYTF	TRBV11-1	TRBJ1-2
CASSPKQEKRGNEQFF	TRBV7-2	TRBJ2-1
CASLDRNHNYGYTF	TRBV10-3	TRBJ1-2
CASSIPGQPQHF	TRBV19	TRBJ1-5
CASSLLQFPGANVLTF	TRBV19	TRBJ2-6
CASSFGAVAVSGNTIYF	TRBV27	TRBJ1-3
CASSFNPYSNQPQHF	TRBV27	TRBJ1-5
CASSSGTGRGTEAFF	TRBV19	TRBJ1-1
CASSETGDPYNEQFF	TRBV9	TRBJ2-1
CASSQDEQGIEQYF	TRBV4-3	TRBJ2-7
CASSLGAYEQYF	TRBV5-4	TRBJ2-7
CSVGGGQAYEQYF	TRBV29-1	TRBJ2-7
CASSARPGQAFYF	TRBV6-5	TRBJ2-5
CASSLGRARELFF	TRBV27	TRBJ2-2
CASSPPTGAHTEAFF	TRBV18	TRBJ1-1